What follows is one T cell receptor (beta chain) and its context. Its specificity is not known. At collection, donors were nominally healthy, but unrecorded immune exposures were probable. This sample was included in a study of cytomegalovirus exposure and HLA in healthy donors. Overall study results and limits: Reportedly, fewer N-insertions than the 666-donor mean appeared in an Asian-associated ancestry cluster in a later analysis.

The primer mix had 60 Vbeta and 13 Jbeta primers. Using immunoSEQ multiplex PCR, the repertoire was profiled, and TCRdb retains in-frame clones only, with some absent. Of 150,000 to 200,000 clones listed, approximately 84% were seen once; the top ten hold around 4.8%. Germline-derived CDR1 and CDR2 are SEHNR and FQNEAQ (reference sequence). The CDR3 sequence is 17 residues long. V gave up 1 base and J gave up 4 bases; unmatched junction bases: 7. The receptor comes from a girl aged 5-17 years in good health and CMV-seropositive. Sequenced: PBMCs. V usage is TRBV7-9 and J usage is TRBJ2-1, with 10 positions matching TRBD2. The CDR3 region is CASSLETSGEIYNEQFF. The DNA of the CDR3 is TGTGCCAGCAGCTTAGAAACTAGCGGGGAGATTTACAATGAGCAGTTCTTC.